This T cell receptor beta chain was documented in a study of blood T cell repertoires in COVID-19. Some clones are missing from TCRdb's copy, which holds only in-frame ones; the method was immunoSEQ multiplex PCR. The sample contains fewer than 250,000 clones, approximately 86% of which appear only once. Sequencing was carried out using peripheral blood. The TCR sequence derives from a human donor in a cohort sampled during active COVID-19.

CDR3 bases: TGTGCCAGCAGATACCTTAGCGGGGGGGCCGAGCAGTTCTTC. Residues: CASRYLSGGAEQFF. This sequence joins TRBV5-4 and TRBJ2-1; 11 bases map to TRBD2. This CDR3 comprises 14 residues. Per germline, CDR1 SGHNT and CDR2 YYREEE (reference sequence). V lost 5 bases to trimming and J lost 10 bases; unmatched junction nucleotides: 8.